This entry concerns a single T cell receptor (beta chain). The antigen is undetermined. This entry comes from a study of cytomegalovirus exposure and HLA in healthy donors. V lost 6 bases and J lost 10, with 16 bases in between. CDR1 MNHEY and CDR2 SMNVEV come from the germline V gene (reference sequence). This CDR3 is 13 amino acids long. Vbeta (60) and Jbeta (13) primers were used in the PCR. The table came from immunoSEQ multiplex PCR; TCRdb's copy has only in-frame clones and leaves some out. The data contain roughly 170,000 clones, over 80% of them singletons. Study-wide results and limits: Earlier analysis looked at TCR beta V segments, and most were productive about 87% or about 30% of the time. Most CMV-associated TCR beta chains were later found to appear HLA-restricted. TCR sequences were mostly rare, though some public TCRs occurred in many donors.

The J gene is TRBJ2-1, the V gene TRBV27; possibly TRBD2 for D (5 bases). Sequencing was done on a sample of PBMCs. This receptor was taken from a woman in her forties or fifties in good health and CMV-seropositive. DNA of the CDR3: TGTGCCAGCAGGAGGGCCTCGGCCTCGGAGCAGTTCTTC. Protein: CASRRASASEQFF.